Following are 31 T cell receptor beta chains from one sample sequenced in a study of blood T cell repertoires in COVID-19. Assay used: immunoSEQ multiplex PCR; TCRdb lists only in-frame clones, some missing. The sample holds 100,000 to 130,000 clones, over 75% seen once. Sequenced sample: peripheral blood. These receptors all stem from a human donor in a cohort sampled during active COVID-19.

The V gene is TRBV4-1, the J gene TRBJ2-5; maybe TRBD1 (6 bases). CDR3 length: 15 amino acids. Trimming left V 4 bases short and J 2 bases short, with 14 bases between. Per the germline V gene, CDR1 is MGHRA and CDR2 is YSYEKL. CDR3 DNA: TGCGCCAGCAGCCGGGCTGACAGGACTCAAGAGACCCAGTACTTC. It is translated as CASSRADRTQETQYF.

The rearrangement joins TRBV11-2 to TRBJ2-7; the match to TRBD2 covers 8 bases. Trimming cost V 5 bases and J 13 bases; bases outside gene matches: 10. Germline-derived CDR1 and CDR2 are SGHAT and FQNNGV. The CDR3 has 12 residues. The CDR3 protein is CASSPAGGGSYF. CDR3 coding DNA: TGTGCCAGCAGCCCGGCGGGAGGAGGTAGCTACTTC.

This rearrangement joins TRBV5-8 to TRBJ1-4; D ambiguous. Trimming left V 7 bases short and J 6 bases short, with 16 bases between. Germline V gene data show CDR1 as SGHTS and CDR2 as YDEGEE. The CDR3 runs to 14 residues. The CDR3 bases are TGTGCCAGCCTGCGTGGGAGGCGAGATGAAAAACTGTTTTTT. Translating gives CASLRGRRDEKLFF.

CDR3 sequence: CASGDSRGETQYF. The CDR3 region has the DNA TGTGCCAGCGGGGACTCCCGGGGGGAGACCCAGTACTTC. This chain connects TRBV19 to TRBJ2-5; D is perhaps TRBD2 (6 bases). Germline V lookup: CDR1 LNHDA, CDR2 SQIVND (reference sequence). V was cut by 9 bases and J by 5 bases, with 16 bases left in between. The CDR3 extends over 13 amino acids.

This clone was observed once. V and J are TRBV4-1 and TRBJ1-1, with 7 positions matching TRBD1. The CDR3 runs to 13 residues. The V gene end was trimmed by 1 base and the J gene end by 7 bases; junction bases not matched to a gene: 3. CDR1 is MGHRA, CDR2 YSYEKL, per germline. Here the CDR3 reads CASSQGQGIEAFF. The CDR3, as DNA: TGCGCCAGCAGCCAAGGACAGGGTATTGAAGCTTTCTTT.

The chain uses TRBV19 and TRBJ2-7, with unresolved D. The germline V and J ends were trimmed by 4 bases and 0 bases, with 7 bases remaining between them. Per the germline V gene, CDR1 is LNHDA and CDR2 is SQIVND (reference sequence). The CDR3 totals 13 residues. CDR3 in amino acids: CASSSPSSYEQYF. The CDR3 region has the DNA TGTGCCAGTAGTAGCCCTAGCTCCTACGAGCAGTACTTC.

V and J are TRBV7-3 and TRBJ2-7; possible D gene TRBD2, 6 bases. The length of the CDR3 is 14 residues. Trimming cost V 5 bases and J 1 base, with 12 bases left between them. The germline gives CDR1 SGHTA, CDR2 FQGTGA. Here the CDR3 reads CASSPTGRSYEQYF. The CDR3, as DNA: TGTGCCAGCAGCCCCACGGGGAGGTCCTACGAGCAGTACTTC.

This chain uses TRBV7-3 with TRBJ2-4, with TRBD1 identical over 10 bases. With V trimmed by 2 bases and J by 1 base, 5 bases remained unmatched. Germline loops: CDR1 SGHTA, CDR2 FQGTGA. The CDR3 runs 17 residues. CDR3 loop: CASSLGMGQGAKNIQYF. CDR3 coding DNA: TGTGCCAGCAGCTTAGGGATGGGACAGGGGGCCAAAAACATTCAGTACTTC.

The rearrangement links TRBV15 to TRBJ2-7; weak D call: TRBD2 (6 bases). The CDR3 consists of 16 residues. The V end lost 7 bases, the J end lost 0 bases, and 19 bases lay between the germline ends. Germline V lookup: CDR1 LNHNV, CDR2 YYDKDF (reference sequence). The CDR3 bases are TGTGCCACCACCCCCGGCGGGGCCGGGGGCTCCTACGAGCAGTACTTC. Encoded protein: CATTPGGAGGSYEQYF.

The V call is TRBV29-1, the J call TRBJ1-1, with D possibly matching TRBD1 (5 bases). CDR1 is SQVTM and CDR2 is ANQGSEA in the germline V gene. The CDR3 covers 16 residues. Trimming cost V 3 bases and J 1 base, with 18 bases left between them. CDR3 amino acids: CSVDPSPGGANTEAFF. DNA for the CDR3: TGCAGCGTTGATCCTTCTCCGGGAGGGGCGAACACTGAAGCTTTCTTT.

The chain recombines TRBV19 with TRBJ2-1, with 7 nucleotides matching TRBD1. The germline V gene has CDR1 LNHDA and CDR2 SQIVND (reference sequence). CDR3 size: 15 residues. Unmatched junction bases numbered 8, after V lost 5 bases and J lost 4 bases. The CDR3 is CASSSAGTAYNEQFF. As DNA, the CDR3 is TGTGCCAGTAGTTCTGCCGGGACAGCGTACAATGAGCAGTTCTTC.

The chain uses TRBV6-9 and TRBJ1-1, with a possible D match to TRBD1 (6 bases). The ends were cut back, 0 bases at V and 0 bases at J, with 11 bases in the middle. The CDR3 consists of 16 residues. Germline CDR1 reads MNHGY; CDR2 reads SVAAGI. The CDR3 protein is CASSYSSGHMNTEAFF. The CDR3 nucleotides read TGTGCCAGCAGTTATTCATCGGGACATATGAACACTGAAGCTTTCTTT.

This clone has only one observation. This chain joins TRBV9 and TRBJ2-1; 16 positions agree with TRBD2. CDR1 and CDR2 from the germline V gene are SGDLS and YYNGEE. V trimming: 4 bases; J trimming: 5 bases; junction bases outside the gene matches: 12. The CDR3 contains 19 residues. The CDR3 is CASSITRGLAGGPHNEQFF. The CDR3 DNA is TGTGCCAGCAGCATCACCCGGGGACTAGCGGGAGGGCCCCACAATGAGCAGTTCTTC.

As DNA, the CDR3 is TGTGCCAGCTCACCTCCGGGTCGGACTGAAGCTTTCTTT. As protein: CASSPPGRTEAFF. The chain has TRBV18 and TRBJ1-1; D is unresolved. This CDR3 is 13 amino acids long. Germline V gene lookup returns CDR1 KGHSH and CDR2 LQKENI. V was cut by 3 bases and J by 5 bases, with 10 bases left in between.

V is TRBV24-1 and J is TRBJ2-2; unclear D gene. V lost 1 base and J lost 2, with 10 bases in between. The CDR3 length is 16 residues. Germline loops: CDR1 KGHDR, CDR2 SFDVKD. The CDR3 spells CATSDFGQVNTGELFF. The CDR3 DNA sequence: TGTGCCACCAGTGATTTTGGGCAGGTAAACACCGGGGAGCTGTTTTTT.

The chain employs TRBV6-6 and TRBJ2-1; TRBD2 agrees at 9 bases. This CDR3 contains 17 residues. Germline lookup yields CDR1 MNHNY and CDR2 SVGAGI (reference sequence). The trim removed 5 bases at V and 4 bases at J, leaving 12 bases unmatched. CDR3 sequence (DNA): TGTGCCAGCAGTCTACTGACTAGCGGTCCCCTTTACAATGAGCAGTTCTTC. As protein: CASSLLTSGPLYNEQFF.

This chain's CDR3 is CASSPAPPGQGALGTEAFF. CDR3 coding DNA: TGTGCCAGCAGCCCCGCTCCGCCGGGACAGGGGGCGTTGGGCACTGAAGCTTTCTTT. V is TRBV3-1 (or the pseudogene TRBV3-2) and J is TRBJ1-1; 12 nucleotides agree with TRBD1. This CDR3 has 19 residues. Per germline, CDR1 LGHDT and CDR2 YNNKEL (reference sequence). V shed 4 bases and J 4 bases; nucleotides not matched to a gene: 16.

This clone showed up just once. The rearrangement links TRBV7-8 to TRBJ1-3; tentatively, D is TRBD1 (5 bases). Germline assignment: CDR1 SGHVS and CDR2 FQNEAQ. The ends were cut back, 4 bases at V and 5 bases at J, with 15 bases in the middle. The CDR3 contains 15 residues. The CDR3: CASSSSGGGRNTIYF. DNA of the CDR3: TGTGCCAGCAGCTCCTCCGGGGGGGGAAGAAACACCATATATTTT.

In regard to this clone: The same CDR3 can be traced to other DNA sequences in this sample. This chain joins TRBV5-8 and TRBJ1-5, with TRBD1 identical over 7 bases. The V gene end was trimmed by 2 bases and the J gene end by 0 bases; junction bases not matched to a gene: 2. Germline CDR1 is SGHTS and CDR2 is YDEGEE. CDR3 length equals 15 residues. CDR3 DNA: TGTGCCAGCAGCTTAGGGACAGTTAGCAATCAGCCCCAGCATTTT. Translated, it gives CASSLGTVSNQPQHF.

Remarks on this clone: Compared with germline, one end of the junction differs, possibly owing to a read error. The CDR3 DNA sequence: TGTGCTAGCAGCCCCGGGACTTCTGGGGCCAACGTCCTGACTTTC. The encoded protein is CASSPGTSGANVLTF. The V and J genes are TRBV7-7 and TRBJ2-6; a weak D match, TRBD2 (6 bases). Germline-derived CDR1 and CDR2 are SSHAT and FNYEAQ (reference sequence). CDR3 length: 15 amino acids.

This chain links TRBV6-5 with TRBJ2-3; 8 bases agree with TRBD2. This CDR3 is 14 amino acids long. The germline V gene has CDR1 MNHEY and CDR2 SVGAGI. V lost 6 bases, J lost 5 bases, and 7 bases stayed unmatched. The CDR3, as DNA: TGTGCCAGCAGGGTGAGCGGGAGTGGAGATACGCAGTATTTT. This encodes CASRVSGSGDTQYF.

The gene calls are TRBV19 and TRBJ2-1, with TRBD1 matching 8 bases. The CDR3 contains 15 residues. CDR1 is LNHDA, CDR2 SQIVND, per germline (reference sequence). The V segment lost 4 bases and the J segment 6 bases; nucleotides outside the gene matches: 8. Written as DNA, the CDR3 is TGTGCCAGTAGTAGCGGACAGGGACAAGTCAATGAGCAGTTCTTC. Its protein product is CASSSGQGQVNEQFF.

This clone was detected once. This sequence joins TRBV7-9 and TRBJ1-4, with D hard to call. The CDR3 length is 15 residues. Trimming cost V 1 base and J 5 bases, with 11 bases left between them. Germline CDR1 reads SEHNR; CDR2 reads FQNEAQ (reference sequence). The CDR3 DNA follows: TGTGCCAGCAGCTTAGGAACAGCAGAAAATGAAAAACTGTTTTTT. It encodes CASSLGTAENEKLFF.

The gene calls are TRBV5-4 and TRBJ2-3, with 10 bases matching TRBD2. The CDR3 length is 16 residues. V lost 4 bases and J lost 4; bases outside the gene matches: 9. Germline lookup yields CDR1 SGHNT and CDR2 YYREEE (reference sequence). The CDR3, as DNA: TGTGCCAGCAGCGCAGGACTAGCGGCCGGGTCAGATACGCAGTATTTT. Its translation is CASSAGLAAGSDTQYF.

V usage is TRBV19 and J usage is TRBJ2-7; TRBD1 agrees at 10 bases. This CDR3 spans 14 amino acids. Germline V lookup: CDR1 LNHDA, CDR2 SQIVND (reference sequence). Germline trimming cut 9 bases from V and 4 bases from J; bases unmatched to any gene: 9. The CDR3 region is CASSRDRGIYEQYF. Here the CDR3 DNA reads TGTGCCAGCTCCCGGGACAGGGGTATTTACGAGCAGTACTTC.

The chain carries TRBV5-1 and TRBJ1-1; 12 bases map to TRBD1. The trim removed 3 bases at V and 6 bases at J, leaving 12 bases unmatched. Germline CDR1 reads SGHRS; CDR2 reads YFSETQ. The CDR3 consists of 17 residues. For the CDR3, the DNA is TGCGCCAGCAGCTACTCGCCACCGGGACAGGGGGCCCCTGAAGCTTTCTTT. It encodes CASSYSPPGQGAPEAFF.

The gene calls are TRBV11-3 and TRBJ2-1; 9 bases map to TRBD2. Per the germline V gene, CDR1 is SGHNT and CDR2 is YENEEA. The CDR3 has 17 residues. J was trimmed by 8 bases and V by 5 bases; bases with no gene match: 16. CDR3 nucleotide sequence: TGTGCCAGCAGCGCGTCTAGCGGGATTGACGTGTTAGATGAGCAGTTCTTC. Amino acids: CASSASSGIDVLDEQFF.

The chain is built from TRBV7-6 and TRBJ2-1, with D tentatively TRBD2 (8 bases). Germline lookup yields CDR1 SGHVS and CDR2 FNYEAQ. Trimming left V 5 bases short and J 10 bases short, with 21 bases between. This CDR3 is built from 15 residues. This chain's CDR3 is CASSRAGESGGEQFF. CDR3 DNA sequence: TGTGCCAGCAGCCGAGCGGGAGAATCAGGGGGAGAGCAGTTCTTC.

The gene calls are TRBV19 and TRBJ2-1, with TRBD2 matching over 8 bases. The CDR3 extends over 16 amino acids. V lost 1 base to trimming and J lost 4 bases; unmatched junction nucleotides: 6. Germline values: CDR1 LNHDA, CDR2 SQIVND (reference sequence). This CDR3 reads CASSIVALADYNEQFF. In DNA form, the CDR3 reads TGTGCCAGTAGTATAGTGGCACTAGCGGATTACAATGAGCAGTTCTTC.

The rearrangement uses TRBV4-1 and TRBJ1-2, with a tentative D call TRBD1 (6 bases). CDR3 size: 16 residues. V was shortened by 3 bases and J by 3 bases, with 17 bases between the two germline ends. Germline loops: CDR1 MGHRA, CDR2 YSYEKL. The CDR3 loop is CASSQKTGIDDYGYTF. The CDR3 DNA follows: TGCGCCAGCAGCCAGAAAACAGGGATAGACGACTATGGCTACACCTTC.

The chain links TRBV2 to TRBJ2-7, with TRBD2 identical over 8 bases. Germline CDR1 and CDR2: SNHLY and FYNNEI. J was trimmed by 5 bases and V by 2 bases; bases with no gene match: 5. This CDR3 comprises 14 residues. In nucleotides, the CDR3 is TGTGCCAGCAGTGAATCCAGCGGGAGTGACGAGCAGTACTTC. It yields the protein CASSESSGSDEQYF.